These 7 T cell receptor beta chains were sequenced from one sample in a study of vaccination and CD4 T cells after COVID-19. Their cognate antigens are unknown. Cultured CD4+ T-cell DNA underwent Oncomine TCR Beta short-read sequencing. MiXCR, applied by TCRdb to the PCR reads, yields one record per CDR3 protein. The sample lists about 15,000 distinct CDR3 sequences; roughly half were seen once. Treatment of the sample: approximately nine-day PBMC culture with coronavirus spike peptide pools or control peptides (ViraFEST assay). The sequencing here drew on CD4+ T cells from blood, cultured in vitro, taken before SARS-CoV-2 vaccination. These receptors were obtained from a human donor who had recovered from COVID-19.

The genes are TRBV6-2 or TRBV6-3 and TRBJ1-1; D uncertain. Deletions cut 2 bases from V and 3 bases from J, with 16 bases between. The length of the CDR3 is 16 residues. The germline V gene has CDR1 MNHEY and CDR2 SVGEGT. The CDR3 nucleotides are TGTGCCAGCAGTTACGAAAACGGAAACCTCTACACTGAAGCTTTCTTT. Translation: CASSYENGNLYTEAFF.

The CDR3 bases are TGCAGCGGGACGAGATTGGCGGGAGGTGGCTACACCTTC. It translates to CSGTRLAGGGYTF. The genes are TRBV29-1 and TRBJ1-2; D is ambiguous. V was pared by 7 bases and J by 7 bases, with 19 bases between. There are 13 residues in the CDR3. Per germline, CDR1 SQVTM and CDR2 ANQGSEA.

Here the CDR3 reads CSASPSGGIGQFF. The DNA for the CDR3 is TGCAGTGCTTCTCCTAGCGGGGGGATCGGGCAGTTCTTC. V and J are TRBV20-1 and TRBJ2-1; TRBD2 agrees at 11 bases. The CDR3 spans 13 residues. CDR1 DFQATT and CDR2 SNEGSKA come from the germline V gene (reference sequence). Trimming cost V 5 bases and J 12 bases; bases outside gene matches: 9.

The V gene is TRBV7-2, the J gene TRBJ1-2; D gene unclear. Trimming shortened V by 3 bases and J by 8 bases, and 22 bases separated the two germline ends. Germline V gene sequence: CDR1 SGHTA, CDR2 FQGNSA. This CDR3 is 16 amino acids long. CDR3 DNA sequence: TGTGCCAGCAGCTTCGACCGTTACGGGAGTGCGCAAGGCTACACCTTC. Its translation is CASSFDRYGSAQGYTF.

In its sample, this clonotype was seen once. V gene TRBV6-4 combines with J gene TRBJ2-3, with TRBD1 matching over 8 bases. Germline V CDR1 and CDR2: MRHNA, SNTAGT. This CDR3 region has 16 residues. Trimming removed 5 bases from V and 3 bases from J; junction bases left unmatched: 10. The CDR3 region has the DNA TGTGCCAGCAGTACCGACAGGGGTCACGGAACAGATACGCAGTATTTT. It encodes CASSTDRGHGTDTQYF.

This clonotype was found a few times. The chain employs TRBV11-1 and TRBJ2-7; D gene uncertain. Germline lookup yields CDR1 SGHAT and CDR2 FQDESV (reference sequence). Trimming took 5 bases from V and 0 from J, leaving 14 bases between them. The length of the CDR3 is 15 residues. The CDR3 here is CASSLGRSSSYEQYF. CDR3 sequence (DNA): TGTGCCAGCAGCCTTGGCAGGTCGAGCTCCTACGAGCAGTACTTC.

The J gene is TRBJ2-1, the V gene TRBV19, with D perhaps matching TRBD1 (7 bases). The length of the CDR3 is 15 residues. The V end was cut by 7 bases, the J end by 9 bases, with 22 bases between. The germline gives CDR1 LNHDA, CDR2 SQIVND (reference sequence). The DNA of the CDR3 is TGTGCCAGTACCCCGAGGGGGCGCGGGGACAGTGAGCAGTTCTTC. It specifies CASTPRGRGDSEQFF.